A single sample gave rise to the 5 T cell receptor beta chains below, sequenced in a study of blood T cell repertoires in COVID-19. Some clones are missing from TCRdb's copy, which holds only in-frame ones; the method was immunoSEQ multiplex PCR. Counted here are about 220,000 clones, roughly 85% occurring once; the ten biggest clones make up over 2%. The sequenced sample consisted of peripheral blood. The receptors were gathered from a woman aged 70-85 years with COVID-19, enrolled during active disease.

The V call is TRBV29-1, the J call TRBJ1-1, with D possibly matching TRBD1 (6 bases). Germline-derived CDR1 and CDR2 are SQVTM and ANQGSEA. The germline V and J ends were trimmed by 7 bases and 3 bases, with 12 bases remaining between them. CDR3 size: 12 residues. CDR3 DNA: TGCAGCGCTAACAGGGCGGACACTGAAGCTTTCTTT. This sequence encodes CSANRADTEAFF.

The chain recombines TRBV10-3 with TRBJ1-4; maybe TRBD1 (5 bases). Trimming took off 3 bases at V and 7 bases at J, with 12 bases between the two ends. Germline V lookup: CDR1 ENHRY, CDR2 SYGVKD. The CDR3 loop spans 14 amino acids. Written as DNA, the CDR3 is TGTGCCATCAGTGAAAACAGGCTCGGTGAAAAACTGTTTTTT. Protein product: CAISENRLGEKLFF.

The CDR3 DNA sequence: TGTGCCAGCAAGCAAAAAACAGGGGGAGAACATAGCACAGATACGCAGTATTTT. Residues: CASKQKTGGEHSTDTQYF. The gene calls are TRBV14 and TRBJ2-3; 8 bases map to TRBD1. Trimming took 7 bases from V and 0 from J; bases not matched to a gene: 15. The CDR3 is 18 residues long. Germline V CDR1 and CDR2: SGHDN, FVKESK.

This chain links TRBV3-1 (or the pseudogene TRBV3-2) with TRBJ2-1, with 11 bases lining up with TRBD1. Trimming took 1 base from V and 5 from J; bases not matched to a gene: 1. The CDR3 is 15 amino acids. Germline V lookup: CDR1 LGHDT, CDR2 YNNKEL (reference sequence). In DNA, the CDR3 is TGTGCCAGCAGCCAAGGGACAGGGGGCCACAATGAGCAGTTCTTC. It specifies CASSQGTGGHNEQFF.

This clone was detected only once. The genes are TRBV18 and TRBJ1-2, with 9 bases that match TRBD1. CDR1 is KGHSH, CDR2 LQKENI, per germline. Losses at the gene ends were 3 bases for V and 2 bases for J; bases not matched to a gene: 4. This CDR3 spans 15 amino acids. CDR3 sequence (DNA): TGTGCCAGCTCACCCCCGGGACAGGGAAACTATGGCTACACCTTC. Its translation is CASSPPGQGNYGYTF.